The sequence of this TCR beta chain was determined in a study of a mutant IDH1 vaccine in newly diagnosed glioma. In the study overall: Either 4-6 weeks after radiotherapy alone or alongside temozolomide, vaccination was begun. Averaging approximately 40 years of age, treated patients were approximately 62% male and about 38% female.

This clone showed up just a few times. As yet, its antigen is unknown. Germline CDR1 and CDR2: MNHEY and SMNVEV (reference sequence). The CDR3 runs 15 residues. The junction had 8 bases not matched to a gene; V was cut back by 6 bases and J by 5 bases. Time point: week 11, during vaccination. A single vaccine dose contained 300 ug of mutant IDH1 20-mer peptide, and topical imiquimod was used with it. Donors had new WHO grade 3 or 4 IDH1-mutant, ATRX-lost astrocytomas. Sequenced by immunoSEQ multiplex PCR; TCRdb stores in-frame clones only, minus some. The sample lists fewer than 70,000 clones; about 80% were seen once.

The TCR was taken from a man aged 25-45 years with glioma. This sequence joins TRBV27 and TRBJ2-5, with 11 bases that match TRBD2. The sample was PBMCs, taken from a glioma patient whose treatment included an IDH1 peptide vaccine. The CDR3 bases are TGTGCCAGCAGAGACTGGATAGCGGGGGGGGAGACCCAGTACTTC. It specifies CASRDWIAGGETQYF.